Here is one TCR beta chain with its context. This clone was seen once. No cognate antigen has been identified for it. Base qualities are not recorded, but no much larger clone differs from it by a single base. CDR1 and CDR2 were assigned from the germline V gene (reference sequence) as LNHNV and YYDKDF. Including cysteine and phenylalanine, the CDR3 has 13 amino acids. Just CDR3 DNA is preserved here, 39 bases in frame from base 1. V lost 0 bases and J lost 6 bases; the stretch between them is 9 bases long. Library preparation was by the immunoSEQ multiplex PCR assay. For the multiplex PCR, a mixture combining 60 forward primers for TCR Vbeta segments and 13 reverse primers for TCR Jbeta segments was used. A multiplex PCR assay on genomic DNA amplified the CDR3 region of rearranged TCR beta genes. On the Illumina HiSeq System, the amplified TCR beta libraries were sequenced as 87-base-pair reads. The original methods were these. A later analysis counted 65 million to 90 million unique TCR beta chains across the 650 to 700 repertoires, and about 10 million of these chains were shared by at least two donors. To remove PCR and sequencing errors, raw reads were error-corrected and collapsed into unique sequences using a nearest-neighbor algorithm that merged closely related sequences. To assign V, D and J gene segments, CDR3 sequences were aligned to IMGT reference sequences. For a sequence to be retained, at least a six-nucleotide match to both a V gene segment and a J gene segment was required. A rearrangement was called productive if the CDR3 had no stop codons and remained in frame with V and J, and every other rearrangement was called non-productive. Following IMGT convention, CDR3 was defined as the stretch from the second conserved V-encoded cysteine to the conserved J-encoded phenylalanine. The earlier analysis of some 540 of the donors excluded any sequence lacking an unambiguous match to a single V gene segment. In an earlier analysis of approximately 560 of the donors, a V segment was called functional when productive rearrangements were above 56.7%, and segregating when the standard deviation between donors exceeded 5%. A statistical classification framework was built to diagnose cytomegalovirus status from the catalog of TCR beta chain sequences. V and J gene assignment, in a later analysis, came from comparing TCR nucleotide sequences with IMGT/GENE-DB human TR gene sequences. A later analysis assigned CDR3 sequences and most-parsimonious VDJ recombination scenarios with the TCRdist pipeline. In a later analysis, each TCR beta chain was defined by its CDR3 amino acid sequence together with its V-gene family, and reads without a unique V-gene family were excluded. In a later analysis, some 600 highly shared, low-generation-probability nucleotide sequences were removed to address suspected cross-contamination and a sequencing artifact. In a later analysis, a clonal expansion index for each public chain was calculated from normalized within-repertoire ranks of inferred template counts. Generation probabilities in a later analysis came from a VDJ recombination model fitted to out-of-frame rearrangements, and those results were checked against IGoR. In a later analysis, hypergeometric tests were used to score TCR-TCR, TCR-HLA and TCR-CMV co-occurrence, with a repertoire-size bias correction applied to TCR pairs. False discovery rates were estimated in a later analysis by permuting HLA or CMV assignments 20 times. In a later analysis, co-occurring TCRs were grouped using DBSCAN, and TCRdist sequence similarity was added for clustering within HLA-allele-positive subsets. Repertoires with fewer than 30,000 or more than 120,000 public chains were left out of co-occurrence clustering, as were a handful of repertoires with anomalous nucleotide sharing. In TCRdb, the immuneACCESS table is reduced to in-frame sequences with V and J assigned. These tables do not hold every clone; where another copy was compared, an unresolved V gene accounts for under half, and the others remain unexplained. V and J calls and clone size follow that table, whereas D and trimming were derived from the DNA. The sample records about 100,000 clones, 65% to 75% of which are singletons. The ten largest make up 13% to 15% of the sample.

The cohort comprised under 700 healthy bone marrow donors. All cohort members were sampled while nominally healthy, although unrecorded immune exposures were likely present. The donor was CMV seropositive and belonged to the group of 270 or so seropositive cohort members. Every donor gave a peripheral blood sample, and the peripheral blood mononuclear cells from that sample were used for TCR beta sequencing. Genomic DNA extraction from the blood cell samples was performed with the Qiagen DNeasy Blood Extraction Kit. The sample comes from a study of cytomegalovirus exposure and HLA in healthy donors (dated by TCRdb to 2015 to 2018). Notes on the research overall: In an earlier analysis of 450 to 750 of the donors, about 270 Gb of sequence data and 117 million unique TCR beta sequences from 150 million to 200 million T cells were reported. About 280 gigabases of sequencing data and around 80 million unique TCR sequences made up an early release that covered 500 to 650 HLA-typed donors. Among the roughly 390 genotyped donors, around 81% belonged to the genetic ancestry cluster associated with self-reported Caucasian donors. The study aimed to test whether signatures of past pathogen exposure could be identified by cataloging public T cell receptors. The study profiled the T cell repertoires of 500 to 800 subjects by immunosequencing and related them to cytomegalovirus serostatus. In addition to the first cohort of 666 subjects, a separate validation cohort of 100 to 150 different subjects was used. The study combined high-throughput TCR immunosequencing, statistical association of individual TCRs with disease status, and machine learning to predict cytomegalovirus infection status. A later analysis re-examined previously published TCR beta repertoires from around 670 donors and added high-resolution HLA genotyping to investigate patterns of TCR occurrence. In the later analysis, no new phenotypic data were used to find candidate immune exposures; instead, reliance was placed on TCR beta sequences and their occurrence across donors. In an earlier analysis of around 540 of the donors, high-throughput TCR beta sequencing was used to judge whether each TCR beta V gene segment behaved as functional or pseudogenic. Alongside the repertoire data, information on donor age, sex, ethnicity and CMV serostatus was compiled. A later genetic analysis used genome-wide SNP genotypes for about 65% of the 666 donors, treating that subset as a discovery cohort. All discovery cohort repertoires had been generated using a single sequencing platform. Both class I and class II loci were covered by HLA typing, at four-digit resolution. Typing coverage varied by locus: roughly 620-630 donors for A, B, C, DRB1 and DQB1; roughly 510 for DQA1; about 570 for DPA1; approximately 490 for DPB1. Four to six DR-DQ haplotypes were handled as single units for association and clustering, since linkage in the cohort was strong. On average, 235,054 unique TCR beta nucleotide sequences were sequenced per donor among 398 genotyped donors of the cohort, with 15% to 20% of those sequences being non-productive. What the authors observed across the whole study: Most TCR sequences were observed very rarely across donors, whereas some public TCRs were present in many individuals. The presence/absence analyses assumed that sequencing depth was roughly uniform across donors, and that assumption may not be true. In this cohort, only TCR beta chains were sequenced, and detectable features were limited by the absence of alpha or paired-chain data. Some IMGT-functional V segments, including TRBV6-2 and TRBV6-3, could not be distinguished by the 87-base-pair reads and were therefore excluded. The study gave a list of 150 to 200 TCR beta chains associated with cytomegalovirus. Because some donors lacked HLA typing at each locus, the association tests relied only on the typed subset. V-gene and J-gene trimming of TCR beta chains was associated with a missense DCLRE1C variant in a later genetic analysis, and the association was replicated in an independent cohort. It was suggested by the authors that the approach could potentially be generalized to other disease states and immunological phenotypes. A further reported finding was that TCR beta sequences accurately predicted the HLA-A and HLA-B alleles for most subjects in the first cohort. The sequencing pipeline was judged likely to have produced a cluster of highly shared sequence variants as a technical artifact. According to a later analysis, parvovirus B19, influenza, CMV and Epstein-Barr virus appeared linked to several top co-occurrence clusters. A later genetic analysis reported fewer N-insertions in productive TCRs among donors in an Asian-associated ancestry cluster than the roughly 720-donor mean. Immune exposure information for the cohort was limited to CMV serostatus. The earlier analysis of nearly 600 of the donors excluded approximately 15 rarely observed V segments, including chromosome 9 orphons, because counts were too low. In a later analysis, most CMV-associated TCR beta chains were found to appear HLA-restricted, with HLA associations seemingly driven largely by CMV exposure. The classifier was reported to diagnose cytomegalovirus status with high specificity and sensitivity in both the original cohort and the validation cohort. Specific HLA alleles were associated with 15,000 to 20,000 TCR beta sequences at a false discovery rate of 0.05 in a later analysis. In a later analysis, the rate of TCR association differed among HLA loci, with DRB1 alleles having the most associated TCRs and HLA-C alleles having the fewest. A few of the identified cytomegalovirus-associated TCR beta chains were confirmed in vitro to be specific for cytomegalovirus antigens. In an earlier analysis of some 540 of the donors, most TCR beta V segments appeared in productive rearrangements about 87% or about 30% of the time, broadly matching IMGT annotations. When HLA alleles, especially DR and DQ, strongly co-occurred, TCR associations were difficult to assign to individual alleles. Correlated functional status among segregating V segments might reflect linkage disequilibrium, but an unknown experimental factor could not be ruled out. Compared with equally common non-associated chains, HLA-associated TCR beta chains in a later analysis were more clonally expanded and had lower generation probabilities.

The TCR comes from a woman in her sixties or seventies in good health and CMV-seropositive. This chain joins TRBV15 to TRBJ2-7; no confident D gene assignment can be made. The sample taken for sequencing was PBMCs. The nucleotides are TGTGCCACCAGCAGAGATACAGTGGGCGAGCAGTACTTC. Its coded protein is CATSRDTVGEQYF.